Presented here are 18 T cell receptor beta chains from one specimen sequenced in a study of shared clonotypes between healthy human individuals. Libraries were prepared by immunoSEQ multiplex PCR; TCRdb keeps only in-frame clonotypes and omits some of them. The table includes about 1 million clones, about 75% detected once. The sequencing input was memory CD4+ T cells sorted from blood. As to subset: CD45RA-negative fraction. These receptors came from a young man in good health.

This clone was found a few times. The rearrangement links TRBV30 to TRBJ1-1; D might be TRBD1 (6 bases). Trimming removed 0 bases from V and 6 bases from J, with 17 bases in between. This CDR3 contains 15 residues. Looked up from germline, CDR1 is GTSNPN and CDR2 is SVGIG (reference sequence). CDR3 protein: CAWSVGGGRRAEAFF. CDR3 nucleotides: TGTGCCTGGAGTGTCGGGGGGGGCAGGAGGGCTGAAGCTTTCTTT.

The V call is TRBV28, the J call TRBJ1-1; D possibly corresponds to TRBD1 (5 bases). The V and J ends lost 3 bases and 0 bases respectively, with 11 bases between them. The germline V gene encodes CDR1 MDHEN and CDR2 SYDVKM. The CDR3 contains 15 residues. This CDR3 reads CASSLGRALNTEAFF. CDR3 DNA: TGTGCCAGCAGTTTGGGGCGGGCCTTGAACACTGAAGCTTTCTTT.

J is TRBJ1-1 and V is TRBV10-3; the D is unclear. Looked up from germline, CDR1 is ENHRY and CDR2 is SYGVKD. CDR3 length: 11 residues. The V end lost 10 bases, the J end lost 6 bases, and 12 bases lay between the germline ends. The CDR3 protein is CATGQQAEAFF. Here the CDR3 DNA reads TGTGCCACCGGCCAGCAGGCTGAAGCTTTCTTT.

The chain has TRBV11-2 and TRBJ2-7; weak D call: TRBD1 (6 bases). The germline V gene encodes CDR1 SGHAT and CDR2 FQNNGV. V gave up 3 bases and J gave up 7 bases, with 16 bases separating them. The CDR3 has 14 amino acids. CDR3 amino acids: CASSLDRRTTEQYF. The DNA of the CDR3 is TGTGCCAGCAGCTTGGACAGACGTACTACGGAGCAGTACTTC.

V and J are TRBV7-9 and TRBJ2-1; 14 nucleotides align to TRBD2. Germline loops: CDR1 SEHNR, CDR2 FQNEAQ (reference sequence). The CDR3 spans 15 residues. The V and J ends lost 3 bases and 8 bases, in that order; junction bases with no gene match: 3. The CDR3 DNA is TGTGCCAGCAGCTTCGGGACTAGCGGGAGCTATGAGCAGTTCTTC. Its protein product is CASSFGTSGSYEQFF.

The chain couples TRBV15 to TRBJ1-4; 7 bases agree with TRBD1. The CDR3 spans 15 residues. Germline CDR1 LNHNV, CDR2 YYDKDF (reference sequence). The junction had 9 bases not matched to a gene; V was cut back by 3 bases and J by 8 bases. CDR3 residues: CATSSRQGVREKLFF. In nucleotides, the CDR3 is TGTGCCACCAGCAGCCGACAGGGAGTCAGGGAAAAACTGTTTTTT.

A few counts support this clone. This chain connects TRBV30 to TRBJ1-1, with unresolved D. The CDR3 extends over 15 amino acids. Trimming removed 0 bases at V and 0 bases at J, with 11 bases between. Germline CDR1 GTSNPN, CDR2 SVGIG (reference sequence). The CDR3 is CAWSVRRELNTEAFF. The CDR3 DNA is TGTGCCTGGAGTGTACGTAGGGAACTGAACACTGAAGCTTTCTTT.

The chain uses TRBV7-3 and TRBJ2-2; no firm D call. Germline lookup yields CDR1 SGHTA and CDR2 FQGTGA. The CDR3 is 14 residues long. V lost 2 bases and J 4 bases, leaving 8 bases between the germline ends. The CDR3 DNA sequence: TGTGCCAGCAGCTTAGAGGCAGCCACCGGGGAGCTGTTTTTT. Translating gives CASSLEAATGELFF.

V and J are TRBV19 and TRBJ2-7; a weak D match, TRBD1 (5 bases). Germline V CDR1 and CDR2: LNHDA, SQIVND (reference sequence). This CDR3 spans 14 amino acids. The V and J ends lost 8 bases and 0 bases respectively, with 14 bases between them. The CDR3 spells CASARGRDSYEQYF. The CDR3 DNA follows: TGTGCCAGTGCTAGAGGCAGGGACTCCTACGAGCAGTACTTC.

The rearrangement links TRBV4-1 to TRBJ2-5; D may be TRBD1 (5 bases). Germline V gene data show CDR1 as MGHRA and CDR2 as YSYEKL. The V end was cut by 1 base, the J end by 0 bases, with 12 bases between. CDR3 length: 16 amino acids. CDR3: CASSQVFRGHQETQYF. CDR3 bases: TGCGCCAGCAGCCAAGTGTTTAGGGGCCACCAAGAGACCCAGTACTTC.

The rearrangement joins TRBV5-1 to TRBJ2-3; D assignment may be TRBD1 or TRBD2 (5 bases each). The CDR3 is 14 residues long. Trimming shortened V by 3 bases and J by 2 bases, and 10 bases separated the two germline ends. CDR1 and CDR2 (germline): SGHRS, YFSETQ. CDR3 region: CASSSTGPTDTQYF. The CDR3 region has the DNA TGCGCCAGCAGCTCCACGGGACCCACAGATACGCAGTATTTT.

The V gene is TRBV7-9, the J gene TRBJ2-1; D is ambiguous. V lost 1 base and J 8 bases, leaving 15 bases between the germline ends. Looked up from germline, CDR1 is SEHNR and CDR2 is FQNEAQ (reference sequence). The CDR3 has 15 residues. CDR3 in amino acids: CASSLGSSPIYEQFF. CDR3 bases: TGTGCCAGCAGCTTAGGGTCGTCCCCTATCTATGAGCAGTTCTTC.

V usage is TRBV6-1 and J usage is TRBJ2-7; D gene uncertain. The CDR3 has 15 residues. V lost 2 bases to trimming and J lost 0 bases, with 11 bases between them. Looked up from germline, CDR1 is MNHNS and CDR2 is SASEGT. The CDR3 reads CASSEQVLSSYEQYF. CDR3 coding DNA: TGTGCCAGCAGTGAACAGGTGCTTAGCTCCTACGAGCAGTACTTC.

This clone was detected only a few times. This specimen includes other DNA sequences encoding the same CDR3. The rearrangement uses TRBV19 and TRBJ1-5, with unresolved D. Per the germline V gene, CDR1 is LNHDA and CDR2 is SQIVND (reference sequence). The CDR3 length is 12 residues. V was cut by 3 bases and J by 3 bases, with 3 bases left in between. The CDR3: CASSIPNQPQHF. Here the CDR3 DNA reads TGTGCCAGTAGTATTCCCAATCAGCCCCAGCATTTT. Drawing the rest from reference TRBV19 and TRBJ1-5, the complete variable domain is DGGITQSPKYLFRKEGQNVTLSCEQNLNHDAMYWYRQDPGQGLRLIYYSQIVNDFQKGDIAEGYSVSREKKESFPLTVTSAQKNPTAFYLCASSIPNQPQHFGDGTRLSIL.

The chain uses TRBV11-2 and TRBJ2-7; 7 bases match TRBD1. This CDR3 is 16 amino acids long. The ends lost 5 bases at V and 4 bases at J; junction bases unmatched: 14. Germline loops: CDR1 SGHAT, CDR2 FQNNGV. In nucleotides, the CDR3 is TGTGCCAGCAGCCTTGACCCGACGGGACAGTGGTACGAGCAGTACTTC. This translates into CASSLDPTGQWYEQYF.

V and J are TRBV5-7 and TRBJ2-3; tentatively, D is TRBD1 (5 bases). TRBV5-7 is an open reading frame, and its role is uncertain. Trimming removed 6 bases from V and 2 bases from J, with 19 bases in between. CDR3 length: 16 residues. CDR3 region: CASNFPQGSSTDTQYF. The CDR3 region has the DNA TGTGCCAGCAACTTTCCCCAGGGAAGTTCCACAGATACGCAGTATTTT.

Only a few counts were recorded for this clone. V gene TRBV10-3 combines with J gene TRBJ1-3; 9 positions match TRBD1. Trimming took 6 bases from V and 8 from J; bases not matched to a gene: 8. Germline-derived CDR1 and CDR2 are ENHRY and SYGVKD. This CDR3 is 14 amino acids long. The CDR3 DNA sequence: TGTGCCATCAGCCCGGGACAGGGTCGGGACACCATATATTTT. Protein product: CAISPGQGRDTIYF.

As regards this clone: A single base separates this from a much larger clone, so it may be a read error. The chain has TRBV9 and TRBJ2-7, with no clear D. Trimming took off 1 base at V and 0 bases at J, with 5 bases between the two ends. Per the germline V gene, CDR1 is SGDLS and CDR2 is YYNGEE. CDR3 length: 13 amino acids. CDR3: CASSVQSSYEQYF. CDR3 nucleotide sequence: TGTGCCAGCAGCGTACAAAGCTCCTACGAGCAGTACTTC.